This section outlines one T cell receptor (beta chain) sequence together with its context. The clone's antigen remains unknown. No much larger clonotype is one base removed from it; base qualities were not supplied. Libraries were made using PCR. The sequencer listed for this sample is Illumina HiSeq 2500. To reduce PCR and sequencing biases, unique molecular identifiers were incorporated into the TCR beta cDNA libraries. Roughly 500,000 cDNA molecules were obtained for every 1 to 10 million input T cells, so each molecule roughly corresponded to one T cell. The patient libraries were prepared and sequenced using the same protocol as the earlier healthy control dataset. Samples belonging to the same batch were prepared together, multiplexed and sequenced on a shared HiSeq lane. The original pipeline was this. MIGEC handled the raw barcoded reads, throwing out single-read molecular identifier groups before consensus assembly and CDR3 extraction. Clonotype tables were post-analysed with VDJtools, normalizing diversity by down-sampling all datasets to the smallest sample size. In repertoire overlap clustering, CDR3 amino acid sequences, but not nucleotide sequences, were matched to correct batch-related cross-sample contamination. In TCRdb, the public reads were trimmed at Q25 with fastp and aligned with MiXCR, with productive beta chains retained. Rows matching on CDR3 protein sequence are summarized as one entry with the most common DNA and genes. What appears here as the V and J calls and clone size reflects TCRdb's work, not the paper's. For this sample there are 600,000 to 700,000 distinct CDR3 sequences; 55% to 70% appear just once. The ten top clones hold around 11% of the sample.

TCR beta repertoires were profiled from peripheral blood of about a dozen young patients with multiple sclerosis to demonstrate the VDJtools post-analysis software. The patients with multiple sclerosis were children and adolescents between 6 and 15 years of age. These data belong to a study of post-analysis software for immune sequencing data (dated by TCRdb to between 2015 and 2017). About the study as a whole: Disease courses on record covered relapsing-remitting, secondary progressive and progressive-relapsing multiple sclerosis, though some patients had no subtype annotation. The patient repertoires were set against about 12 previously published healthy control repertoires from donors whose ages ranged from roughly 6 to 27 years. A subset of samples was prepared in parallel using single-end sample barcoding, then pooled and co-amplified after Illumina adapter ligation.

V gives up 3 bases and J gives up 8 bases, and the segment between their germline ends measures 10 bases. Based on the germline V gene, the CDR1 and CDR2 sequences are SGHTA and FQGNSA. Reading from cysteine to phenylalanine, the CDR3 counts 12 amino acids. Only CDR3 DNA is held: 36 bases, read in frame from base 1. Study-wide findings and limitations: Significantly higher frequencies in patients than in controls were found for five or six TRBV segments, including TRBV5-6, TRBV5-1 and TRBV20-1. The control group was slightly older than the multiple sclerosis patient group. When samples were clustered directly using the F measure, samples prepared in the same batch co-clustered strongly, which prompted a batch-effect correction. Compared with controls, multiple sclerosis patients had significantly lower normalized Chao1 diversity, a finding suggesting substantial peripheral T-cell clonal expansion.

This receptor chain uses TRBV7-2 and TRBJ1-2; confidence is insufficient to name the D gene. The sequencing input was blood. The clonotype originates from a girl aged 2 to 9 with multiple sclerosis. The bases read TGTGCCAGCAGCTTCCGACGAGACGGCTACACCTTC. This sequence encodes CASSFRRDGYTF.